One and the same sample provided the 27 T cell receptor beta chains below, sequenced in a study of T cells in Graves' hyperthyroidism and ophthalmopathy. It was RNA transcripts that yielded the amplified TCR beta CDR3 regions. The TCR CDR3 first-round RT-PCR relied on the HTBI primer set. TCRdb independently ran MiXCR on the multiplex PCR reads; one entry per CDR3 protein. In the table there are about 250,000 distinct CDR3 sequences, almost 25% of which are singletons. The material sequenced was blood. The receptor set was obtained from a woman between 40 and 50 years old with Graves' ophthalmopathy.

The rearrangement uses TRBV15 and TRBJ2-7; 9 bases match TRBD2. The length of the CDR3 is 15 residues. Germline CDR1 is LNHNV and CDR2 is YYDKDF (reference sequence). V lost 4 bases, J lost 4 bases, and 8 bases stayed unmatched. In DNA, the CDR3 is TGTGCCACCAGCACTCGGGGTAGCGGGAGTTACGAGCAGTACTTC. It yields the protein CATSTRGSGSYEQYF.

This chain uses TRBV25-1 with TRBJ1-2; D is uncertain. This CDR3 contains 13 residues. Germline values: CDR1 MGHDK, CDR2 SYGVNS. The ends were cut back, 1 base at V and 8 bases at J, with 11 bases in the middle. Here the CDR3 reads CASSESVPGGYTF. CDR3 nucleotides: TGTGCCAGCAGTGAATCGGTCCCAGGAGGCTACACCTTC.

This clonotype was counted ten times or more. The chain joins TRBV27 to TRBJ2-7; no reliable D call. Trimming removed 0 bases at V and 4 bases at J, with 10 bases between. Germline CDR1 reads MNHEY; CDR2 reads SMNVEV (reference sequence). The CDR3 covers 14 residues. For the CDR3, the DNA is TGTGCCAGCAGTTTATCCTTAAACCTGTACGAGCAGTACTTC. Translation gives CASSLSLNLYEQYF.

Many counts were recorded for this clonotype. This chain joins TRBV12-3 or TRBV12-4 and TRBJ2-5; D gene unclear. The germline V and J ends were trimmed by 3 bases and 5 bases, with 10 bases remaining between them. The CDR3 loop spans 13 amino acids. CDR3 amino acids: CASSFDTWETQYF. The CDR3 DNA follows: TGTGCCAGCAGTTTCGATACTTGGGAGACCCAGTACTTC.

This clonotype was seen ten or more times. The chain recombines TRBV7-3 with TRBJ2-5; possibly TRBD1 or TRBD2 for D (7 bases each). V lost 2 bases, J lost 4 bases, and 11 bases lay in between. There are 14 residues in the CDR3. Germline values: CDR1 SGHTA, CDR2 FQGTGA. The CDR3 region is CASSLQGGPETQYF. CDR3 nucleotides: TGTGCCAGCAGCTTACAGGGGGGGCCAGAGACCCAGTACTTC.

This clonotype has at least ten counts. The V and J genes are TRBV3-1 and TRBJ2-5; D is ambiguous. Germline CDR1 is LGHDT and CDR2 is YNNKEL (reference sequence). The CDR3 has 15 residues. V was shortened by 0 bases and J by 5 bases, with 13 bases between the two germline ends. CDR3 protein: CASSQDLGVYETQYF. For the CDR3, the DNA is TGTGCCAGCAGCCAAGATCTTGGGGTATACGAGACCCAGTACTTC.

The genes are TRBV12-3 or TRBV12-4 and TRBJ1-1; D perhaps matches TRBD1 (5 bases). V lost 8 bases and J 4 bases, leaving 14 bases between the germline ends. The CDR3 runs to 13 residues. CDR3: CASGVGEATEAFF. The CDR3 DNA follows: TGTGCCAGCGGGGTGGGGGAGGCCACTGAAGCTTTCTTT.

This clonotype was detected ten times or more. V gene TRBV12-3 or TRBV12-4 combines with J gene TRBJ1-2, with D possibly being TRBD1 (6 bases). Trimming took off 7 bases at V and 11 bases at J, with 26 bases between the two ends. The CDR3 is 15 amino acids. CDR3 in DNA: TGTGCCAGCACTTACTGGGCGGGGGGCCCCCTTGGGTACACCTTC. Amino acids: CASTYWAGGPLGYTF.

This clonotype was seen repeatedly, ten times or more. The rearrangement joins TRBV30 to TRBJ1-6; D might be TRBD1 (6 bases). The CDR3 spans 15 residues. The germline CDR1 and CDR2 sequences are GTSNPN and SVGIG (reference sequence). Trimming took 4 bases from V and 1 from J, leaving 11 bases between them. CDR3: CAWTTGRSYNSPLHF. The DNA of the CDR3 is TGTGCCTGGACCACAGGGAGGTCCTATAATTCACCCCTCCACTTT.

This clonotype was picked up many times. CDR3: CASRRTGTENQPQHF. CDR3 bases: TGTGCCAGCAGGCGAACCGGGACAGAAAATCAGCCCCAGCATTTT. The chain uses TRBV6-1 and TRBJ1-5, with 7 bases that match TRBD1. The V gene's germline CDR1 is MNHNS and CDR2 SASEGT. This CDR3 contains 15 residues. The ends lost 6 bases at V and 4 bases at J; junction bases unmatched: 9.

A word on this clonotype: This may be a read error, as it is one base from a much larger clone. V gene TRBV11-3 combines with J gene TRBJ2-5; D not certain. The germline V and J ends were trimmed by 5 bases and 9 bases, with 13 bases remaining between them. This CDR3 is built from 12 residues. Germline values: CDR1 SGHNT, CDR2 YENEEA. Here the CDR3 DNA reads TGTGCCAGCAGCACCCCATCCGCGGCCCAGTACTTC. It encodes CASSTPSAAQYF.

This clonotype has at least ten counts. CDR3 nucleotides: TGTGCCACCTCCACTGGGGAGGGCAATCAGCCCCAGCATTTT. It codes for CATSTGEGNQPQHF. The rearrangement links TRBV15 to TRBJ1-5; D is unresolved. Trimming stripped 8 bases from V and 2 bases from J, with 13 bases between. The CDR3 length is 14 residues. Germline V gene data show CDR1 as LNHNV and CDR2 as YYDKDF (reference sequence).

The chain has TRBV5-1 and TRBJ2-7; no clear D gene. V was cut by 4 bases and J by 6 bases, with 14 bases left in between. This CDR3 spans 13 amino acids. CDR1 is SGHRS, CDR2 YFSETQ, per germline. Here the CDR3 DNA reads TGCGCCAGCAGCGACCTTACCTCGGCCGAGCAGTACTTC. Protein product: CASSDLTSAEQYF.

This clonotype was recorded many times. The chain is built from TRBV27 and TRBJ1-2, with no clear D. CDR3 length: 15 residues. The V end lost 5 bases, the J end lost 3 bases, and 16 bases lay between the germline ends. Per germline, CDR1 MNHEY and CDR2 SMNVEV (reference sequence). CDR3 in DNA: TGTGCCAGCAGTGGCCACGTTGGCGGCGACTATGGCTACACCTTC. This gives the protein CASSGHVGGDYGYTF.

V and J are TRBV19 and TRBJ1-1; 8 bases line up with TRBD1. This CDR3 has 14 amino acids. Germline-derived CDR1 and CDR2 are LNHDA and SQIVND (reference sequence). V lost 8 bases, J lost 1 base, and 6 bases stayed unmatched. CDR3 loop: CASGGDRRNTEAFF. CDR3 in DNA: TGTGCCAGTGGAGGGGACAGGAGGAACACTGAAGCTTTCTTT.

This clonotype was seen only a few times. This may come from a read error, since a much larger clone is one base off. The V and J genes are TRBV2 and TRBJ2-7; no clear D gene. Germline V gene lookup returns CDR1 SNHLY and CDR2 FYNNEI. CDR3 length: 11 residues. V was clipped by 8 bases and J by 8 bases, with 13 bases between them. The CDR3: CASGVGYKQYF. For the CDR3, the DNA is TGTGCCAGCGGAGTTGGATACAAGCAGTACTTC.

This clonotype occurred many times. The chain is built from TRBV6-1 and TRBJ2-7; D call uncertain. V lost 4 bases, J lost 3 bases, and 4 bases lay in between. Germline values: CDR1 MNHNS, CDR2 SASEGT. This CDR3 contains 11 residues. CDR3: CASSALYEQYF. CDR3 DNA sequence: TGTGCCAGCAGTGCCCTCTACGAGCAGTACTTC.

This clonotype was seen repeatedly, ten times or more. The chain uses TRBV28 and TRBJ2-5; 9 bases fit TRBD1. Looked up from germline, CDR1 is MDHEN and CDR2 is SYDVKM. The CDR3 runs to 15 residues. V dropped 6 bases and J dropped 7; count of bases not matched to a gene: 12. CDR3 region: CASRTSQGAFGTQYF. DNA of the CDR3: TGTGCCAGCAGGACCTCACAGGGGGCCTTCGGGACCCAGTACTTC.

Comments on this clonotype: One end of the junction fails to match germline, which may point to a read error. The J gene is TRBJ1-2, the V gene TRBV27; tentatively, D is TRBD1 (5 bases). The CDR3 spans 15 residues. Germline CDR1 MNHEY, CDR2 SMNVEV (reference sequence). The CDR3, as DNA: TGTGCCAGCAGTGTACAGGCGGCATCTAACTATGGCTACAACTTC. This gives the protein CASSVQAASNYGYNF.

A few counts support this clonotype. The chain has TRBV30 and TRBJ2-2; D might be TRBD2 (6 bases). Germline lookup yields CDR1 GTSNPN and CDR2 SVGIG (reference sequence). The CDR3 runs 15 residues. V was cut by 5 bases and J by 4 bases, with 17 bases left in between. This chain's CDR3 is CAWGPSGGLTGELFF. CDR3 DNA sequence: TGTGCCTGGGGTCCCAGCGGAGGGCTCACCGGGGAGCTGTTTTTT.

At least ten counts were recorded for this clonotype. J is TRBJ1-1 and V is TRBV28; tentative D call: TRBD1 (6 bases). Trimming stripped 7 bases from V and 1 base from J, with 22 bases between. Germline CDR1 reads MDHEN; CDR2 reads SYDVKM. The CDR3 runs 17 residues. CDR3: CASNNLEGDFRNTEAFF. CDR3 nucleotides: TGTGCCAGCAATAACCTCGAGGGGGACTTTAGGAACACTGAAGCTTTCTTT.

CDR3 residues: CASSLGTGGYYGELFF. DNA of the CDR3: TGTGCCAGCAGTCTAGGGACAGGGGGCTACTACGGGGAGCTGTTTTTT. The gene calls are TRBV12-3 or TRBV12-4 and TRBJ2-2, with TRBD1 identical over 12 bases. V trimming: 5 bases; J trimming: 7 bases; junction bases outside the gene matches: 8. CDR3 length equals 16 residues.

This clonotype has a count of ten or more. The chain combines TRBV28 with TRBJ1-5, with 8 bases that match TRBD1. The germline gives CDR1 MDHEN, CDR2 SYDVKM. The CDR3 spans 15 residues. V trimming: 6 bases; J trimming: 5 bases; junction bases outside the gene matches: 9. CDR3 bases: TGTGCCAGCAGCCCCCGGGACAGGCGCTATCAGCCCCAGCATTTT. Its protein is CASSPRDRRYQPQHF.

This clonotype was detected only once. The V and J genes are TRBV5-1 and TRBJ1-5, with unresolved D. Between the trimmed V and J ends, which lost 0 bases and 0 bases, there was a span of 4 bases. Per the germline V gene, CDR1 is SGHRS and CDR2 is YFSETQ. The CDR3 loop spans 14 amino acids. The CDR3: CASSLDVSNQPQHF. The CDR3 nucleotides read TGCGCCAGCAGCTTGGATGTTAGCAATCAGCCCCAGCATTTT.

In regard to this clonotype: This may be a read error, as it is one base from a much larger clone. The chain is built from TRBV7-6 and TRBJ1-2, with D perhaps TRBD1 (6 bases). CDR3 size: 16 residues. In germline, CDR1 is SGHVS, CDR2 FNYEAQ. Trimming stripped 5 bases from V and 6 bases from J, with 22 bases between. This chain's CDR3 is CASSTRDKPGFDGYTF. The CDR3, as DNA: TGTGCCAGCAGCACCCGGGACAAGCCTGGGTTTGATGGCTACACCTTC.

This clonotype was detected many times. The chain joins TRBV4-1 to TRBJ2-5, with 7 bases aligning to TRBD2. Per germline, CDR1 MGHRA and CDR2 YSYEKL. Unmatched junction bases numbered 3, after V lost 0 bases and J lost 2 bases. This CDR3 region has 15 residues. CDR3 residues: CASSQDSGVQETQYF. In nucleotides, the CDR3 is TGCGCCAGCAGCCAAGACAGCGGGGTACAAGAGACCCAGTACTTC.

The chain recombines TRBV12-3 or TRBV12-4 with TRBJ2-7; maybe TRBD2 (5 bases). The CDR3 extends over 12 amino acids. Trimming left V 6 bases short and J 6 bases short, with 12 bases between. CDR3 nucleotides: TGTGCCAGCAGCCCCGGGGAACCCGAGCAGTACTTC. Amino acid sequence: CASSPGEPEQYF.